The next 21 T cell receptor beta chains were all read from a single sample in a study of cytomegalovirus exposure and HLA in healthy donors. The repertoire was sequenced with immunoSEQ multiplex PCR; TCRdb's copy has only in-frame clones and lacks some. This sample has 200,000 to 250,000 clones; less than 90% occur once, and the top ten carry around 5.6%. The material sequenced was PBMCs. These receptor sequences come from a woman aged 18-29 years in good health and CMV-seronegative.

This clone has ten or more counts. The gene calls are TRBV5-1 and TRBJ1-5; D is ambiguous. V dropped 4 bases and J dropped 7 bases, with 12 bases sitting between them. This CDR3 has 13 residues. The germline gives CDR1 SGHRS, CDR2 YFSETQ. The CDR3, as DNA: TGCGCCAGCAGCGCAGGCCCTGGACAGCCCCAGCATTTT. This codes for CASSAGPGQPQHF.

As regards this clone: This sample also contains other DNA sequences that code for the same CDR3. The chain carries TRBV5-1 and TRBJ2-1; unclear D gene. V lost 0 bases to trimming and J lost 9 bases, with 4 bases between them. CDR3 length: 11 amino acids. Germline CDR1 reads SGHRS; CDR2 reads YFSETQ. The CDR3 is CASSLESEQFF. CDR3 DNA: TGCGCCAGCAGCTTGGAAAGTGAGCAGTTCTTC.

The CDR3 DNA reads as TGTGCCTGGAGCACGGGATCACGAGGCGGCTACACCTTC. Translated: CAWSTGSRGGYTF. The chain recombines TRBV30 with TRBJ1-2; unclear D gene. V was pared by 3 bases and J by 8 bases, with 16 bases between. This CDR3 spans 13 amino acids. Germline V CDR1 and CDR2: GTSNPN, SVGIG (reference sequence).

The genes are TRBV27 and TRBJ2-2; 7 bases line up with TRBD1. There are 14 residues in the CDR3. The V segment lost 4 bases and the J segment 3 bases; nucleotides outside the gene matches: 2. Germline V lookup: CDR1 MNHEY, CDR2 SMNVEV (reference sequence). CDR3 loop: CASSSQGYTGELFF. Written as DNA, the CDR3 is TGTGCCAGCAGTTCACAGGGGTACACCGGGGAGCTGTTTTTT.

CDR3 region: CASSRDSDLNTEAFF. The CDR3 coding sequence is TGTGCCAGCAGCCGGGACAGTGACTTGAACACTGAAGCTTTCTTT. The gene calls are TRBV27 and TRBJ1-1; TRBD1 matches at 7 bases. Germline-derived CDR1 and CDR2 are MNHEY and SMNVEV (reference sequence). The ends lost 6 bases at V and 0 bases at J; junction bases unmatched: 7. This CDR3 is 15 amino acids long.

This rearrangement joins TRBV7-2 to TRBJ2-7, with a possible D match to TRBD2 (6 bases). The CDR3 contains 12 residues. The V gene's germline CDR1 is SGHTA and CDR2 FQGNSA. V was clipped by 6 bases and J by 3 bases, with 9 bases between them. The CDR3 coding sequence is TGTGCCAGCAGGGGCGGGATCTACGAGCAGTACTTC. Translated, it gives CASRGGIYEQYF.

The V gene is TRBV27, the J gene TRBJ2-5, with D perhaps TRBD1 or TRBD2 (6 bases each). The length of the CDR3 is 15 residues. V gave up 4 bases and J gave up 6 bases, with 18 bases separating them. Germline V CDR1 and CDR2: MNHEY, SMNVEV (reference sequence). Here the CDR3 reads CASSYGGGSVKTQYF. CDR3 DNA sequence: TGTGCCAGCAGTTATGGAGGGGGGTCAGTAAAGACCCAGTACTTC.

The chain links TRBV7-8 to TRBJ2-7; D tentatively reads TRBD1 or TRBD2 (6 bases each). Looked up from germline, CDR1 is SGHVS and CDR2 is FQNEAQ. The CDR3 runs 15 residues. With 1 base removed from V and 0 bases from J, the gap between germline ends came to 10 bases. DNA for the CDR3: TGTGCCAGCAGCTTAGTTACGGGGGCCTCCTACGAGCAGTACTTC. Translating it yields CASSLVTGASYEQYF.

The V and J genes are TRBV10-1 and TRBJ1-1, with 7 positions matching TRBD1. Germline-derived CDR1 and CDR2 are WNHNN and SYGVQD (reference sequence). The V and J ends lost 4 bases and 5 bases, in that order; junction bases with no gene match: 7. CDR3 length equals 14 residues. The CDR3 sequence: CASSGRRGRTEAFF. The CDR3 coding sequence is TGCGCCAGCAGTGGACGGAGGGGGCGAACTGAAGCTTTCTTT.

The CDR3 DNA reads TGTGCCAGCAGCTTGATCGGACTAGCGGGGGGCCCTAGTCCCTCTCCCGAGCAGTACTTC. This translates into CASSLIGLAGGPSPSPEQYF. V is TRBV13 and J is TRBJ2-7; 14 bases align to TRBD2. This CDR3 has 20 residues. J gave up 6 bases and V 3 bases, and 19 bases lay outside the gene matches. The germline gives CDR1 PRHDT, CDR2 FYEKMQ (reference sequence).

Only one count was recorded for this clone. V usage is TRBV7-9 and J usage is TRBJ1-1; D might be TRBD1 (6 bases). Trimming left V 2 bases short and J 6 bases short, with 13 bases between. The CDR3 consists of 14 residues. CDR1 is SEHNR and CDR2 is FQNEAQ in the germline V gene (reference sequence). The CDR3 DNA reads TGTGCCAGCAGCTTACAGGGGAAGGGAGCTGAAGCTTTCTTT. This sequence encodes CASSLQGKGAEAFF.

CDR3 sequence reads: CASSPDRDPGELFF. For the CDR3, the DNA is TGTGCCAGCAGCCCCGACAGGGACCCCGGGGAGCTGTTTTTT. V is TRBV6-6 and J is TRBJ2-2; TRBD1 agrees at 7 bases. CDR3 length: 14 amino acids. CDR1 is MNHNY and CDR2 is SVGAGI in the germline V gene (reference sequence). The V gene end was trimmed by 6 bases and the J gene end by 6 bases; junction bases not matched to a gene: 7.

This sequence joins TRBV5-1 and TRBJ1-2; D not certain. Per the germline V gene, CDR1 is SGHRS and CDR2 is YFSETQ. V was shortened by 4 bases and J by 2 bases, with 21 bases between the two germline ends. The CDR3 is 17 residues long. CDR3 in amino acids: CASSPSGRRSANYGYTF. The CDR3 nucleotides read TGCGCCAGCAGCCCCTCTGGCCGACGTTCGGCCAACTATGGCTACACCTTC.

The CDR3 here is CAWSLRGVQYF. CDR3 bases: TGTGCCTGGAGCCTACGCGGGGTGCAGTACTTC. V usage is TRBV30 and J usage is TRBJ2-7; D perhaps matches TRBD2 (6 bases). V lost 3 bases, J lost 9 bases, and 12 bases lay in between. The CDR3 loop spans 11 amino acids. Per germline, CDR1 GTSNPN and CDR2 SVGIG (reference sequence).

This rearrangement joins TRBV28 to TRBJ2-5, with D tentatively TRBD1 or TRBD2 (7 bases each). The last part of the DNA fits TRBJ2-7 better; the J call may be wrong. Germline V gene data show CDR1 as MDHEN and CDR2 as SYDVKM. The CDR3 runs 14 residues. In nucleotides, the CDR3 is TGTGCCAGCAGTCTGACAGGGAGGGTTCACGAGCAGTACTTC. Protein product: CASSLTGRVHEQYF.

The chain uses TRBV7-3 and TRBJ2-1; perhaps TRBD2 as D (6 bases). V lost 5 bases and J 4 bases, leaving 15 bases between the germline ends. This CDR3 contains 15 residues. Germline assignment: CDR1 SGHTA and CDR2 FQGTGA. This CDR3 is CASSTGDSLYNEQFF. CDR3 nucleotides: TGTGCCAGCAGCACGGGGGATTCACTGTACAATGAGCAGTTCTTC. The complete variable domain, with remaining parts taken from reference TRBV7-3 and TRBJ2-1, reads GAGVSQTPSNKVTEKGKYVELRCDPISGHTALYWYRQSLGQGPEFLIYFQGTGAADDSGLPNDRFFAVRPEGSVSTLKIQRTERGDSAVYLCASSTGDSLYNEQFFGPGTRLTVL.

This clone was found a few times. The chain has TRBV6-5 and TRBJ2-7; D may be TRBD2 (5 bases). The V end lost 6 bases, the J end lost 8 bases, and 14 bases lay between the germline ends. This CDR3 region has 12 residues. The germline gives CDR1 MNHEY, CDR2 SVGAGI. For the CDR3, the DNA is TGTGCCAGCAGCGAGGGAGCGGAGAAGCAGTACTTC. It specifies CASSEGAEKQYF.

This chain connects TRBV6-6 to TRBJ1-4, with D possibly matching TRBD1 (6 bases). V lost 5 bases and J lost 7, with 17 bases in between. The length of the CDR3 is 15 residues. Germline assignment: CDR1 MNHNY and CDR2 SVGAGI (reference sequence). The CDR3, as DNA: TGTGCCAGCAGTACCACAGGGATGGGAAGTGAAAAACTGTTTTTT. Encoded protein: CASSTTGMGSEKLFF.

The genes are TRBV30 and TRBJ1-1, with D maybe TRBD1 (5 bases). Germline CDR1 reads GTSNPN; CDR2 reads SVGIG (reference sequence). V shed 5 bases and J shed 3 bases, with 13 bases lying between them. The CDR3 runs to 13 residues. CDR3 in DNA: TGTGCCTGGGGGGAAGGGGCGTACACTGAAGCTTTCTTT. Its protein is CAWGEGAYTEAFF.

CDR3 region: CASSFGGLIGDTQYF. DNA for the CDR3: TGTGCCAGCAGCTTCGGAGGGCTTATCGGAGATACGCAGTATTTT. The chain uses TRBV7-2 and TRBJ2-3, with TRBD2 as a possible D gene (6 bases). The CDR3 spans 15 residues. The germline V and J ends were trimmed by 3 bases and 5 bases, with 15 bases remaining between them. Germline assignment: CDR1 SGHTA and CDR2 FQGNSA.

The genes are TRBV9 and TRBJ2-4; D unclear. Germline V gene data show CDR1 as SGDLS and CDR2 as YYNGEE. Trimming removed 0 bases at V and 6 bases at J, with 10 bases between. The CDR3 runs 14 residues. In DNA form, the CDR3 reads TGTGCCAGCAGCGTAGGGGAAGTGGGAAACATTCAGTACTTC. Amino acid sequence: CASSVGEVGNIQYF.